This entry lists 3 T cell receptor beta chains sequenced from one sample in a study of Ad26.COV2.S vaccination and SARS-CoV-2 variants. The sample's treatment: about 20 received Ad26.COV2.S at low or high dose, single or two shots; roughly 5 received placebo; per-sample allocation not given. Day 63 following the first vaccine or placebo injection was when the samples were taken. The method was immunoSEQ multiplex PCR; TCRdb's version includes in-frame clones alone and lacks a portion of them. The profile covers some 450,000 clones, with about 90% appearing a single time and less than 4.5% taken by the ten largest. Sequencing used peripheral blood, obtained in a trial of Ad26.COV2.S vaccine versus placebo. These receptors all come from a person between 18 and 65 years old who received the Ad26.COV2.S COVID-19 vaccine or a placebo.

The chain has TRBV6-2 or TRBV6-3 and TRBJ2-1; D possibly matches TRBD1 or TRBD2 (6 bases each). Trimming pared 6 bases from V and 3 bases from J, leaving 18 bases between. This CDR3 comprises 16 residues. Germline CDR1 and CDR2: MNHEY and SVGEGT. Written as DNA, the CDR3 is TGTGCCAGCAGCCCATCGGGGGCTTTTAACTACAATGAGCAGTTCTTC. Its translation is CASSPSGAFNYNEQFF.

The chain carries TRBV29-1 and TRBJ2-7, with 10 bases identical to TRBD2. Trimming removed 4 bases from V and 12 bases from J; junction bases left unmatched: 6. The CDR3 consists of 11 residues. Germline CDR1 reads SQVTM; CDR2 reads ANQGSEA. CDR3 protein: CSVVVAGGLYF. As DNA, the CDR3 is TGCAGCGTTGTCGTAGCGGGAGGTTTGTACTTC.

This chain links TRBV6-6 with TRBJ1-3; D call uncertain. The CDR3 is 14 amino acids. V was pared by 6 bases and J by 0 bases, with 9 bases between. Germline CDR1 is MNHNY and CDR2 is SVGAGI (reference sequence). Here the CDR3 reads CASSSTISGNTIYF. DNA for the CDR3: TGTGCCAGCAGCAGCACGATCTCTGGAAACACCATATATTTT.